This TCR beta chain was obtained from a study of blood T cell repertoires in COVID-19. Across the study: The origin of the acute and convalescent COVID-19 samples was the United States, Italy and Spain. PBMCs, B-cell-depleted T cells, or T cells were the source of the cDNA or gDNA that made up the material.

In the authors' methods: Reference gene primer amplification yielded estimated nucleated cell counts. The repertoire was sequenced with immunoSEQ multiplex PCR; TCRdb's copy has only in-frame clones and lacks some. That table is the source of V, J and clone size, and D and trimming were worked out from the DNA. The sample lists 150,000 to 180,000 clones; 75% to 90% were seen once. CDR1 and CDR2 (germline): SEHNR, FQNEAQ (reference sequence). V was shortened by 1 base and J by 5 bases, with 12 bases between the two germline ends. The CDR3 covers 14 residues. The sample comprised peripheral blood. The receptor's source is a woman aged 40 to 50 with acute or convalescent COVID-19. The chain couples TRBV7-9 to TRBJ2-7; the D gene is possibly TRBD1 (5 bases). CDR3 sequence: CASSLEDNGDEQYF. CDR3 DNA sequence: TGTGCCAGCAGCTTAGAGGACAACGGCGACGAGCAGTACTTC.